Following are 23 T cell receptor beta chains from one sample sequenced in a study of CD8+ T cells in alopecia areata. RNA extraction was followed by reverse transcription into cDNA, which acted as the sequencing template. Profiling relied on immunoSEQ multiplex PCR, and the TCRdb table lists in-frame clones only, not all of them. Counted here are roughly 200,000 clones, roughly 44% occurring once; the ten biggest clones make up about 2.4%. Treatment reported: oral pan-JAK inhibitor, 5-10 mg twice daily. The sample here was CD4+ T cells sorted from blood, taken at approximately week 37, from a patient treated with tofacitinib. These receptors were collected from a human donor with alopecia areata.

V gene TRBV11-2 combines with J gene TRBJ1-1; maybe TRBD1 (5 bases). Looked up from germline, CDR1 is SGHAT and CDR2 is FQNNGV. This CDR3 contains 14 residues. Trimming removed 6 bases from V and 7 bases from J, with 18 bases in between. This CDR3 reads CASSSPRQGNEAFF. In DNA, the CDR3 is TGTGCCAGCAGTTCGCCGAGGCAGGGAAATGAAGCTTTCTTT.

The J gene is TRBJ2-3, the V gene TRBV29-1; the D is unclear. Trimming pared 7 bases from V and 2 bases from J, leaving 7 bases between. CDR1 is SQVTM and CDR2 is ANQGSEA in the germline V gene. The CDR3 totals 11 residues. CDR3 residues: CSGRHTDTQYF. The CDR3 DNA reads TGCAGCGGAAGACACACAGATACGCAGTATTTT.

The CDR3 DNA is TGTGCCAGCAGCGGAATAGCGGGGAGAGGCTACAATGAGCAGTTCTTC. This translates into CASSGIAGRGYNEQFF. The chain is built from TRBV7-2 and TRBJ2-1; 8 positions agree with TRBD2. This CDR3 has 16 amino acids. Per the germline V gene, CDR1 is SGHTA and CDR2 is FQGNSA. The J segment lost 3 bases and the V segment lost 5 bases, leaving 9 bases of the junction unmatched.

The sample holds a few counts of this clone. This rearrangement joins TRBV7-9 to TRBJ2-1, with a weak D call TRBD2 (6 bases). V lost 4 bases to trimming and J lost 4 bases, with 11 bases between them. The CDR3 has 14 amino acids. Germline V gene lookup returns CDR1 SEHNR and CDR2 FQNEAQ (reference sequence). In DNA, the CDR3 is TGTGCCAGCAGCTCCGGGAGTAGGTACAATGAGCAGTTCTTC. Translating it yields CASSSGSRYNEQFF.

The CDR3 nucleotides are TGTGCCAGCAGGCGTACCGGGACAGCCACAGATACGCAGTATTTT. Its protein is CASRRTGTATDTQYF. The chain couples TRBV5-6 to TRBJ2-3, with 7 bases aligning to TRBD1. CDR1 and CDR2 (germline): SGHDT, YYEEEE. V gave up 5 bases and J gave up 2 bases; unmatched junction bases: 8. There are 15 residues in the CDR3.

In the case of this clone: Other nucleotide sequences from this sample produce the same CDR3. V is TRBV18 and J is TRBJ2-5; D possibly matches TRBD1 or TRBD2 (5 bases each). Trimming removed 3 bases at V and 1 base at J, with 6 bases between. The germline V gene encodes CDR1 KGHSH and CDR2 LQKENI. This CDR3 has 13 amino acids. The CDR3 loop is CASSPGTQETQYF. CDR3 coding DNA: TGTGCCAGCTCACCCGGGACCCAAGAGACCCAGTACTTC.

The chain combines TRBV4-3 with TRBJ2-5, with D perhaps assigned TRBD1 or TRBD2 (6 bases each). Germline V CDR1 and CDR2: LGHNA, YSLEER. This CDR3 contains 14 residues. The V and J ends lost 4 bases and 5 bases respectively, with 14 bases between them. The CDR3 sequence: CASSPRPGAETQYF. CDR3 coding DNA: TGCGCCAGCAGCCCCCGGCCGGGGGCCGAGACCCAGTACTTC.

This clone has just a few counts. This rearrangement joins TRBV9 to TRBJ1-3; D is ambiguous. Trimming shortened V by 4 bases and J by 2 bases, and 1 base separated the two germline ends. The CDR3 runs 11 residues. Germline V gene sequence: CDR1 SGDLS, CDR2 YYNGEE. CDR3 in amino acids: CASSPGNTIYF. In nucleotides, the CDR3 is TGTGCCAGCAGCCCTGGAAACACCATATATTTT.

This clone was detected a few times. The chain is built from TRBV29-1 and TRBJ2-7; tentatively, D is TRBD2 (5 bases). Looked up from germline, CDR1 is SQVTM and CDR2 is ANQGSEA. Trimming left V 8 bases short and J 4 bases short, with 12 bases between. This CDR3 has 11 amino acids. The CDR3: CSSMSGYEQYF. DNA of the CDR3: TGCAGCTCGATGTCGGGGTACGAGCAGTACTTC.

This clone was detected once. V is TRBV28 and J is TRBJ2-1, with TRBD1 matching over 8 bases. V gave up 7 bases and J gave up 2 bases; unmatched junction bases: 10. The CDR3 totals 16 residues. Germline assignment: CDR1 MDHEN and CDR2 SYDVKM. The CDR3: CASTRPGQAAYNEQFF. The CDR3 nucleotides read TGTGCCAGCACCCGTCCGGGACAGGCGGCCTACAATGAGCAGTTCTTC.

The gene calls are TRBV5-4 and TRBJ1-2; D not certain. V dropped 5 bases and J dropped 4 bases, with 12 bases sitting between them. This CDR3 has 13 residues. In germline, CDR1 is SGHNT, CDR2 YYREEE (reference sequence). The CDR3 region is CASSHGPGYGYTF. The DNA for the CDR3 is TGTGCCAGCAGTCACGGACCTGGCTATGGCTACACCTTC.

This chain uses TRBV5-1 with TRBJ2-3; D possibly uses TRBD1 or TRBD2 (5 bases each). CDR3 length equals 15 residues. V gave up 2 bases and J gave up 1 base, with 11 bases separating them. Germline CDR1 reads SGHRS; CDR2 reads YFSETQ. DNA of the CDR3: TGCGCCAGCAGCTTTGCCAGAGGGGGCACAGATACGCAGTATTTT. It translates to CASSFARGGTDTQYF.

The chain combines TRBV11-1 with TRBJ2-5; no firm D call. Germline CDR1 SGHAT, CDR2 FQDESV (reference sequence). Trimming took 5 bases from V and 3 from J, leaving 4 bases between them. The CDR3 totals 11 residues. The CDR3 spells CASSLKETQYF. CDR3 bases: TGTGCCAGCAGCCTCAAAGAGACCCAGTACTTC.

This clone has just a few counts. The V and J genes are TRBV6-5 and TRBJ1-4, with 8 bases lining up with TRBD1. V shed 5 bases, J shed 6 bases, and the junction held 5 bases outside the gene matches. The CDR3 extends over 14 amino acids. Germline V gene lookup returns CDR1 MNHEY and CDR2 SVGAGI. The CDR3 region is CASSRQDRDEKLFF. The CDR3 DNA reads as TGTGCCAGCAGTCGACAGGACAGGGATGAAAAACTGTTTTTT.

The rearrangement joins TRBV20-1 to TRBJ2-2; D is possibly TRBD1 (6 bases). CDR3 length: 11 amino acids. The ends were cut back, 3 bases at V and 11 bases at J, with 10 bases in the middle. Germline assignment: CDR1 DFQATT and CDR2 SNEGSKA (reference sequence). The chain's CDR3 is CSARGQLELFF. The CDR3 DNA sequence: TGCAGTGCTAGGGGACAACTTGAGCTGTTTTTT.

This chain joins TRBV5-1 and TRBJ2-2; D call uncertain. Germline V lookup: CDR1 SGHRS, CDR2 YFSETQ. The CDR3 has 14 residues. Deletions cut 2 bases from V and 5 bases from J, with 10 bases between. The CDR3, as DNA: TGCGCCAGCAGCTTACTCCCCGGGACCGGGGAGCTGTTTTTT. Amino acids: CASSLLPGTGELFF.

V is TRBV7-2 and J is TRBJ1-2; TRBD1 matches at 8 bases. The length of the CDR3 is 15 residues. From germline, CDR1 is SGHTA and CDR2 FQGNSA. With 2 bases clipped from V and 8 bases from J, the junction kept 10 bases outside the gene matches. DNA for the CDR3: TGTGCCAGCAGCTTAAGCCAGGGGGCGAAAGGAGGCTACACCTTC. Its protein product is CASSLSQGAKGGYTF.

A single count supports this clone. The chain recombines TRBV4-2 with TRBJ2-7, with unresolved D. Trimming left V 3 bases short and J 2 bases short, with 14 bases between. The CDR3 covers 15 residues. Germline lookup yields CDR1 LGHNA and CDR2 YNFKEQ. CDR3 DNA sequence: TGTGCCAGCAGCCAGGCCACTCTCCGAACCTACGAGCAGTACTTC. Translation: CASSQATLRTYEQYF.

This clone was counted a few times. The chain couples TRBV12-5 to TRBJ2-3; the D is unclear. V lost 4 bases and J lost 4, with 3 bases in between. Germline CDR1 LGHNT, CDR2 FRNRAP. CDR3 length: 11 residues. The CDR3 sequence is CASGSADTQYF. For the CDR3, the DNA is TGTGCTAGTGGTTCTGCAGATACGCAGTATTTT.

In its sample, this clone was seen a few times. The chain combines TRBV4-3 with TRBJ2-7, with a possible D match to TRBD2 (7 bases). V was shortened by 4 bases and J by 5 bases, with 18 bases between the two germline ends. Germline V CDR1 and CDR2: LGHNA, YSLEER. This CDR3 spans 15 amino acids. DNA for the CDR3: TGCGCCAGCAGCCCTGGGGGGGGCCTAGTCCACGAGCAGTACTTC. Translated, it gives CASSPGGGLVHEQYF.

Remarks on this clone: One end of the junction is discordant with germline, which a read error may explain. V is TRBV6-5 and J is TRBJ1-2; D ambiguous. Germline CDR1 MNHEY, CDR2 SVGAGI. CDR3 length: 14 amino acids. The CDR3 loop reads CAISEGRESHGYTF. CDR3 coding DNA: TGTGCCATCAGTGAGGGAAGGGAGTCCCATGGCTACACCTTC.

This clone was counted many times. V and J are TRBV18 and TRBJ2-1; possibly TRBD1 for D (5 bases). The V end lost 4 bases, the J end lost 9 bases, and 10 bases lay between the germline ends. Germline CDR1 KGHSH, CDR2 LQKENI. CDR3 length equals 12 residues. The CDR3 region has the DNA TGTGCCAGCTCACAGGGGTTTAGTGAGCAGTTCTTC. It specifies CASSQGFSEQFF.

The genes are TRBV29-1 and TRBJ2-7; TRBD1 matches at 7 bases. V lost 7 bases, J lost 4 bases, and 4 bases stayed unmatched. This CDR3 is built from 11 residues. Per germline, CDR1 SQVTM and CDR2 ANQGSEA. For the CDR3, the DNA is TGCAGCGCTTACAGGGGTTACGAGCAGTACTTC. Translation: CSAYRGYEQYF.